The rows below give T cell receptor beta chains drawn from one sample of a study of blood T cell repertoires in COVID-19. Libraries were prepared by immunoSEQ multiplex PCR; TCRdb keeps only in-frame clonotypes and omits some of them. The sample has around 130,000 clones, around 85% seen once; the top ten hold around 18%. The sequenced sample consisted of peripheral blood. Source of these receptors: a woman aged 45-65 years who had recovered from COVID-19. CDR3s include the opening cysteine and the closing phenylalanine or tryptophan. D genes are given only for firm matches. Clone size, where shown, is once, few, many, or a class for clones that have expanded.

d_call: .
j_call: TRBJ2-1
clone_size: .
v_call: TRBV11-3
cdr3_nt: TGTGCCAGCAGCCTACCGGGAGTTGGGAATGAGCAGTTCTTC
cdr3_aa: CASSLPGVGNEQFF

d_call: TRBD1
j_call: TRBJ1-2
clone_size: .
v_call: TRBV5-1
cdr3_nt: TGCGCCAGCAGCTCAAAGCAGGGGGCTCATGGCTACACCTTC
cdr3_aa: CASSSKQGAHGYTF

d_call: .
j_call: TRBJ1-5
clone_size: .
v_call: TRBV29-1
cdr3_nt: TGCAGCGTCCGGGAAGTATACAATCAGCCCCAGCATTTT
cdr3_aa: CSVREVYNQPQHF

d_call: TRBD1
j_call: TRBJ2-3
clone_size: .
v_call: TRBV7-8
cdr3_nt: TGTGCCAGCAGCCGGACAGGGCGGATGGATACGCAGTATTTT
cdr3_aa: CASSRTGRMDTQYF

d_call: TRBD1
j_call: TRBJ2-3
clone_size: .
v_call: TRBV6-5
cdr3_nt: TGTGCCAGCAGTCAACAGGGGTATACGCAGTATTTT
cdr3_aa: CASSQQGYTQYF

d_call: .
j_call: TRBJ2-3
clone_size: .
v_call: TRBV20-1
cdr3_nt: TGCAGTTCCCCGACACTTGATACGCAGTATTTT
cdr3_aa: CSSPTLDTQYF

d_call: .
j_call: TRBJ1-1
clone_size: .
v_call: TRBV29-1
cdr3_nt: TGCAGCGTCAAAGCAGGGTTTAACACTGAAGCTTTCTTT
cdr3_aa: CSVKAGFNTEAFF

d_call: .
j_call: TRBJ1-4
clone_size: few
v_call: TRBV6-5
cdr3_nt: TGTGCCAGCAGTTACTCAGGAGCCCGATATGAAAAACTGTTTTTT
cdr3_aa: CASSYSGARYEKLFF

d_call: TRBD1
j_call: TRBJ1-1
clone_size: .
v_call: TRBV6-5
cdr3_nt: TGTGCCAGCAGTTTGACAGGGGGTAAGACTGAAGCTTTCTTT
cdr3_aa: CASSLTGGKTEAFF

d_call: TRBD1
j_call: TRBJ1-3
clone_size: .
v_call: TRBV18
cdr3_nt: TGTGCCAGCTCACCAAAAATTGCAGGACAGGTCTCTGGAAACACCATATATTTT
cdr3_aa: CASSPKIAGQVSGNTIYF

d_call: .
j_call: TRBJ1-2
clone_size: few
v_call: TRBV30
cdr3_nt: TGTGCCTGGGGGGGAACGACAGGCTACTATGGCTACACCTTC
cdr3_aa: CAWGGTTGYYGYTF

d_call: .
j_call: TRBJ2-7
clone_size: .
v_call: TRBV5-4
cdr3_nt: TGTGCCAGCAGCTTGGACGGGGGGCTTAATCACGAGCAGTACTTC
cdr3_aa: CASSLDGGLNHEQYF

d_call: TRBD1
j_call: TRBJ2-7
clone_size: .
v_call: TRBV11-3
cdr3_nt: TGTGCCAGCAGCTTCGGGACAGGCTACGAGCAGTACTTC
cdr3_aa: CASSFGTGYEQYF

d_call: TRBD1
j_call: TRBJ1-1
clone_size: .
v_call: TRBV7-6
cdr3_nt: TGTGCCAGCAGCCGAGGGACAGTCCTGGGCACTGAAGCTTTCTTT
cdr3_aa: CASSRGTVLGTEAFF

d_call: .
j_call: TRBJ2-7
clone_size: .
v_call: TRBV19
cdr3_nt: TGTGCCAGTAGCCTCACCGAGGGGGTAGGATCTTACGAGCAGTACTTC
cdr3_aa: CASSLTEGVGSYEQYF

d_call: TRBD1
j_call: TRBJ1-1
clone_size: few
v_call: TRBV18
cdr3_nt: TGTGCCAGCTCACTAGGGACAGGCGGGAACACTGAAGCTTTCTTT
cdr3_aa: CASSLGTGGNTEAFF

d_call: TRBD1
j_call: TRBJ1-5
clone_size: .
v_call: TRBV5-5
cdr3_nt: TGTGCCAGCAGACCTGGACAGGGAGGTCAGCCCCAGCATTTT
cdr3_aa: CASRPGQGGQPQHF

d_call: TRBD1
j_call: TRBJ2-1
clone_size: once
v_call: TRBV3-1/TRBV3-2
cdr3_nt: TGTGCCAGCAGCCAAGTGGAGTTTAGGACAGGGGATGAGCAGTTCTTC
cdr3_aa: CASSQVEFRTGDEQFF

d_call: .
j_call: TRBJ2-1
clone_size: .
v_call: TRBV6-6
cdr3_nt: TGTGCCAGCAGTTACTCGTCCGTCTCCTACAATGAGCAGTTCTTC
cdr3_aa: CASSYSSVSYNEQFF

d_call: .
j_call: TRBJ2-2
clone_size: few
v_call: TRBV19
cdr3_nt: TGTGCCAGTAGTGCCCGGGGGTGGACCGGGGAGCTGTTTTTT
cdr3_aa: CASSARGWTGELFF

d_call: .
j_call: TRBJ1-2
clone_size: .
v_call: TRBV18
cdr3_nt: TGTGCCAGCTCACCGGCGGGCAGGCCCAACTATGGCTACACCTTC
cdr3_aa: CASSPAGRPNYGYTF

d_call: .
j_call: TRBJ1-1
clone_size: .
v_call: TRBV21-1
cdr3_nt: TGTGCCAGCAGCAAAGGCACAGGGGTCAGGAACACTGAAGCTTTCTTT
cdr3_aa: CASSKGTGVRNTEAFF

d_call: .
j_call: TRBJ2-1
clone_size: once
v_call: TRBV10-2
cdr3_nt: TGCGCCAGCAGAGGTACCACCGGGGGACAGTTCTTC
cdr3_aa: CASRGTTGGQFF

d_call: .
j_call: TRBJ1-1
clone_size: .
v_call: TRBV28
cdr3_nt: TGTGCCAGCAGTGAGGCGGGGGCGAACACTGAAGCTTTCTTT
cdr3_aa: CASSEAGANTEAFF

d_call: .
j_call: TRBJ1-2
clone_size: .
v_call: TRBV10-3
cdr3_nt: TGTGCCATCAGTGATCAGGCGGGGAACTATGGCTACACCTTC
cdr3_aa: CAISDQAGNYGYTF

d_call: TRBD2
j_call: TRBJ2-2
clone_size: .
v_call: TRBV7-2
cdr3_nt: TGTGCCAGCAGCAATCGGGCGGGGACTAGCTTCTCGAACACCGGGGAGCTGTTTTTT
cdr3_aa: CASSNRAGTSFSNTGELFF

d_call: TRBD2
j_call: TRBJ2-7
clone_size: .
v_call: TRBV11-2
cdr3_nt: TGTGCCAGCAGCCCTGAGGCTAGCGGGAGGTACGAGCAGTACTTC
cdr3_aa: CASSPEASGRYEQYF

d_call: .
j_call: TRBJ2-1
clone_size: .
v_call: TRBV24-1
cdr3_nt: TGTGCCACCAGTGATTTAGATCGGCGGGGGCAGTTCTTC
cdr3_aa: CATSDLDRRGQFF

d_call: .
j_call: TRBJ2-1
clone_size: .
v_call: TRBV9
cdr3_nt: TGTGCCAGCAGCGTAGCTATTAGCTCCTACAATGAGCAGTTCTTC
cdr3_aa: CASSVAISSYNEQFF

d_call: .
j_call: TRBJ1-1
clone_size: .
v_call: TRBV4-1
cdr3_nt: TGCGCCAGCAGCCAAGATCCGGACACTGAAGCTTTCTTT
cdr3_aa: CASSQDPDTEAFF

d_call: .
j_call: TRBJ1-6
clone_size: .
v_call: TRBV27
cdr3_nt: TGTGCCAGCAGTTTCGACAGGAATTCACCCCTCCACTTT
cdr3_aa: CASSFDRNSPLHF

d_call: .
j_call: TRBJ2-7
clone_size: .
v_call: TRBV6-5
cdr3_nt: TGTGCCAGCAGTTGGGGGCAGGACAACTACGAGCAGTACTTC
cdr3_aa: CASSWGQDNYEQYF

d_call: .
j_call: TRBJ2-1
clone_size: few
v_call: TRBV11-3
cdr3_nt: TGTGCCAGCAGCTCCAGTTATGCCTACAATGAGCAGTTCTTC
cdr3_aa: CASSSSYAYNEQFF

d_call: TRBD1
j_call: TRBJ1-6
clone_size: .
v_call: TRBV30
cdr3_nt: TGTGCCTGGAGTGGCGGACAGGGTCCTTCCCCCCTCCACTTT
cdr3_aa: CAWSGGQGPSPLHF

d_call: .
j_call: TRBJ1-5
clone_size: .
v_call: TRBV6-2/TRBV6-3
cdr3_nt: TGTGCCAGCAGCCCCCAGGGGCCCGCATTTCAGCCCCAGCATTTT
cdr3_aa: CASSPQGPAFQPQHF

d_call: .
j_call: TRBJ1-2
clone_size: .
v_call: TRBV20-1
cdr3_nt: TGCAGTGCTAGTCCCCTACAGAGTCGCTATGGCTACACCTTC
cdr3_aa: CSASPLQSRYGYTF

d_call: .
j_call: TRBJ1-2
clone_size: few
v_call: TRBV24-1
cdr3_nt: TGTGCCACCAGTTTGGGCGCGGGGGCTAACTATGGCTACACCTTC
cdr3_aa: CATSLGAGANYGYTF

d_call: .
j_call: TRBJ2-7
clone_size: .
v_call: TRBV6-5
cdr3_nt: TGTGCCAGCAGTTACGAGGGTATCAACGAGCAGTACTTC
cdr3_aa: CASSYEGINEQYF

d_call: TRBD1
j_call: TRBJ2-5
clone_size: .
v_call: TRBV7-9
cdr3_nt: TGTGCCAGCAGCATGGGACAGGGTTGGGTAAGGGAGACCCAGTACTTC
cdr3_aa: CASSMGQGWVRETQYF

d_call: .
j_call: TRBJ1-1
clone_size: .
v_call: TRBV18
cdr3_nt: TGTGCCAGCTCACCATCAAGGGGTGAAGCTTTCTTT
cdr3_aa: CASSPSRGEAFF